These 32 T cell receptor beta chains were sequenced from one sample in a study of T cell responses to AZD1222 COVID-19 vaccine. Sequencing used immunoSEQ multiplex PCR; TCRdb keeps in-frame clones, though not all of them. The sample has around 150,000 clones, less than 95% seen once. Sample: peripheral blood, taken on day 0 of AZD1222 vaccination. All receptors derive from an adult in good health.

The chain uses TRBV29-1 and TRBJ2-1; the match to TRBD1 covers 9 bases. Germline V lookup: CDR1 SQVTM, CDR2 ANQGSEA. CDR3 size: 11 residues. V lost 7 bases to trimming and J lost 11 bases; unmatched junction nucleotides: 6. The CDR3 nucleotides are TGCAGCGGGGAGGACAGGGGACAGCAGTTCTTC. This gives the protein CSGEDRGQQFF.

V is TRBV20-1 and J is TRBJ1-1; D ambiguous. The CDR3 covers 11 residues. Germline values: CDR1 DFQATT, CDR2 SNEGSKA (reference sequence). Trimming left V 3 bases short and J 3 bases short, with 5 bases between. The CDR3 DNA sequence: TGCAGTGCTAGTGAGTACACTGAAGCTTTCTTT. It codes for CSASEYTEAFF.

The CDR3 DNA follows: TGTGCCAGTAGTTCATGGACTAGCGGGAGACCAGATACGCAGTATTTT. Translated, it gives CASSSWTSGRPDTQYF. The V gene is TRBV19, the J gene TRBJ2-3; 13 nucleotides line up with TRBD2. CDR3 size: 16 residues. Germline assignment: CDR1 LNHDA and CDR2 SQIVND (reference sequence). Trimming removed 5 bases from V and 4 bases from J; junction bases left unmatched: 6.

The chain uses TRBV19 and TRBJ2-1; 14 bases match TRBD2. V trimming: 6 bases; J trimming: 9 bases; junction bases outside the gene matches: 10. CDR3 size: 16 residues. Per germline, CDR1 LNHDA and CDR2 SQIVND (reference sequence). CDR3 residues: CASSQPGLAGGSEQFF. The CDR3 region has the DNA TGTGCCAGTAGCCAACCCGGACTAGCGGGAGGATCTGAGCAGTTCTTC.

This chain uses TRBV5-1 with TRBJ1-6; 9 nucleotides line up with TRBD1. The CDR3 loop spans 13 amino acids. V was clipped by 9 bases and J by 5 bases; unmatched bases: 3. Germline V gene data show CDR1 as SGHRS and CDR2 as YFSETQ. For the CDR3, the DNA is TGCGCCACCCGGACAGGGGATAATTCACCCCTCCACTTT. Protein product: CATRTGDNSPLHF.

The chain recombines TRBV4-1 with TRBJ1-4; D unresolved. Germline V gene lookup returns CDR1 MGHRA and CDR2 YSYEKL. V was shortened by 0 bases and J by 6 bases, with 11 bases between the two germline ends. The CDR3 totals 15 residues. In DNA form, the CDR3 reads TGCGCCAGCAGCCAAGAAGCCCAAGAAGATGAAAAACTGTTTTTT. Translated: CASSQEAQEDEKLFF.

The CDR3 DNA is TGTGCCAGCAGTGAGGGGGGGCCAGGCAAAAACATTCAGTACTTC. Amino acid sequence: CASSEGGPGKNIQYF. V usage is TRBV2 and J usage is TRBJ2-4, with D maybe TRBD2 (7 bases). This CDR3 has 15 residues. V was trimmed by 3 bases and J by 3 bases, leaving 12 bases between them. From germline, CDR1 is SNHLY and CDR2 FYNNEI. The complete variable domain, with remaining parts taken from reference TRBV2 and TRBJ2-4, reads EPEVTQTPSHQVTQMGQEVILRCVPISNHLYFYWYRQILGQKVEFLVSFYNNEISEKSEIFDDQFSVERPDGSNFTLKIRSTKLEDSAMYFCASSEGGPGKNIQYFGAGTRLSVL.

V is TRBV7-3 and J is TRBJ2-5; D may be TRBD1 (5 bases). This CDR3 is built from 13 residues. The V end was cut by 1 base, the J end by 3 bases, with 6 bases between. Germline V CDR1 and CDR2: SGHTA, FQGTGA. The CDR3 nucleotides read TGTGCCAGCAGCTTAAGCAGGGAAGAGACCCAGTACTTC. Residues: CASSLSREETQYF. The full variable domain, completed using reference TRBV7-3 and TRBJ2-5, is GAGVSQTPSNKVTEKGKYVELRCDPISGHTALYWYRQSLGQGPEFLIYFQGTGAADDSGLPNDRFFAVRPEGSVSTLKIQRTERGDSAVYLCASSLSREETQYFGPGTRLLVL.

J is TRBJ1-1 and V is TRBV30; D call uncertain. Per germline, CDR1 GTSNPN and CDR2 SVGIG (reference sequence). Deletions cut 2 bases from V and 0 bases from J, with 13 bases between. This CDR3 is built from 15 residues. CDR3 nucleotide sequence: TGTGCCTGGAGTACCCTACGGGGTATGAACACTGAAGCTTTCTTT. Its translation is CAWSTLRGMNTEAFF.

This rearrangement joins TRBV6-5 to TRBJ2-1, with D possibly being TRBD1 or TRBD2 (6 bases each). This CDR3 spans 13 amino acids. V was shortened by 2 bases and J by 7 bases, with 9 bases between the two germline ends. Germline V gene data show CDR1 as MNHEY and CDR2 as SVGAGI. For the CDR3, the DNA is TGTGCCAGCAGTTACGGAGGGGGAAATGAGCAGTTCTTC. Its protein is CASSYGGGNEQFF.

The V and J genes are TRBV12-5 and TRBJ1-1; 8 bases agree with TRBD1. In germline, CDR1 is LGHNT, CDR2 FRNRAP. The V and J ends lost 2 bases and 4 bases, in that order; junction bases with no gene match: 6. CDR3 length: 15 residues. The CDR3 here is CASGLFTGGATEAFF. The CDR3 DNA is TGTGCTAGTGGTTTGTTTACAGGGGGGGCCACTGAAGCTTTCTTT. Based on the CDR3 plus reference TRBV12-5 and TRBJ1-1, the full variable domain is DARVTQTPRHKVTEMGQEVTMRCQPILGHNTVFWYRQTMMQGLELLAYFRNRAPLDDSGMPKDRFSAEMPDATLATLKIQPSEPRDSAVYFCASGLFTGGATEAFFGQGTRLTVV.

This sequence joins TRBV28 and TRBJ1-1; D unresolved. Deletions cut 6 bases from V and 5 bases from J, with 16 bases between. Germline CDR1 is MDHEN and CDR2 is SYDVKM. The length of the CDR3 is 14 residues. The CDR3 DNA sequence: TGTGCCAGCAGGGAATCGGGGTTGGTGACTGAAGCTTTCTTT. It is translated as CASRESGLVTEAFF.

The chain couples TRBV7-9 to TRBJ1-2; 8 bases are shared with TRBD1. V shed 3 bases and J 8 bases; nucleotides not matched to a gene: 8. Germline lookup yields CDR1 SEHNR and CDR2 FQNEAQ (reference sequence). The CDR3 sequence is 14 residues long. CDR3 sequence: CASSLGTGGKGYTF. The CDR3 bases are TGTGCCAGCAGCTTGGGTACAGGGGGGAAAGGCTACACCTTC.

The CDR3 sequence is CASSLVPLEREATGARDTQYF. The CDR3, as DNA: TGCGCCAGCAGCTTGGTTCCCCTAGAGCGGGAGGCCACCGGCGCGAGAGATACGCAGTATTTT. V gene TRBV5-1 combines with J gene TRBJ2-3; 9 bases align to TRBD2. Germline lookup yields CDR1 SGHRS and CDR2 YFSETQ. The CDR3 contains 21 residues. Trimming at V came to 0 bases and at J to 5 bases, leaving 22 bases not matched to a gene. The complete variable domain, with remaining parts taken from reference TRBV5-1 and TRBJ2-3, reads KAGVTQTPRYLIKTRGQQVTLSCSPISGHRSVSWYQQTPGQGLQFLFEYFSETQRNKGNFPGRFSGRQFSNSRSEMNVSTLELGDSALYLCASSLVPLEREATGARDTQYFGPGTRLTVL.

The V and J genes are TRBV10-3 and TRBJ1-1; tentative D call: TRBD1 (5 bases). V shed 11 bases and J shed 1 base, with 8 bases lying between them. Germline V lookup: CDR1 ENHRY, CDR2 SYGVKD. The CDR3 spans 11 residues. The CDR3 sequence is CAAGENTEAFF. The CDR3 nucleotides are TGTGCCGCGGGGGAGAACACTGAAGCTTTCTTT.

The V call is TRBV5-1, the J call TRBJ1-2, with TRBD1 as a possible D gene (6 bases). The length of the CDR3 is 16 residues. Trimming left V 0 bases short and J 5 bases short, with 17 bases between. Germline CDR1 reads SGHRS; CDR2 reads YFSETQ. The CDR3 DNA reads as TGCGCCAGCAGCTTGGTTGGTCGCGCGAGGGGGTATGGCTACACCTTC. Its translation is CASSLVGRARGYGYTF.

As regards this clone: Other DNA sequences in this sample translate to the same CDR3. In nucleotides, the CDR3 is TGCGCCAGCAGCCTCGACAATGAGCAGTTCTTC. It encodes CASSLDNEQFF. The gene calls are TRBV5-1 and TRBJ2-1, with D hard to call. V gave up 4 bases and J gave up 5 bases, with 4 bases separating them. The CDR3 has 11 amino acids. CDR1 SGHRS and CDR2 YFSETQ come from the germline V gene.

The CDR3 DNA reads TGTGCCAGCAGTGGAATGAACCCGCACTCTGGAAACACCATATATTTT. Amino acid sequence: CASSGMNPHSGNTIYF. The J gene is TRBJ1-3, the V gene TRBV2; D remains ambiguous. V was clipped by 4 bases and J by 0 bases, with 13 bases between them. Germline CDR1 reads SNHLY; CDR2 reads FYNNEI. This CDR3 spans 16 amino acids.

This clone has just one count. Additional DNA sequences in this sample encode the identical CDR3. V is TRBV5-1 and J is TRBJ1-5, with unresolved D. The CDR3 runs to 15 residues. V was cut by 1 base and J by 0 bases, with 8 bases left in between. CDR1 is SGHRS and CDR2 is YFSETQ in the germline V gene. This chain's CDR3 is CASSLSGDSNQPQHF. The CDR3 DNA follows: TGCGCCAGCAGCTTGTCGGGAGATAGCAATCAGCCCCAGCATTTT.

The chain uses TRBV5-4 and TRBJ2-1, with 10 bases aligning to TRBD2. Germline lookup yields CDR1 SGHNT and CDR2 YYREEE (reference sequence). The CDR3 sequence is 16 residues long. J gave up 8 bases and V 7 bases, and 15 bases lay outside the gene matches. The CDR3 sequence: CASALLVSSGSYEQFF. DNA for the CDR3: TGTGCCAGCGCCCTGCTTGTGTCTAGCGGGAGCTATGAGCAGTTCTTC.

CDR3: CASSDAHTQYF. The CDR3 DNA sequence: TGTGCCAGCAGTGATGCGCATACGCAGTATTTT. The rearrangement links TRBV2 to TRBJ2-3; the D is unclear. Germline assignment: CDR1 SNHLY and CDR2 FYNNEI. The CDR3 runs to 11 residues. The V gene lost 3 bases and the J gene lost 7 bases, with 5 bases spanning the gap.

V and J are TRBV27 and TRBJ1-4; tentatively, D is TRBD1 (6 bases). This CDR3 has 15 residues. V lost 2 bases and J 8 bases, leaving 15 bases between the germline ends. Germline lookup yields CDR1 MNHEY and CDR2 SMNVEV (reference sequence). The CDR3 nucleotides are TGTGCCAGCAGTTTACGGGGACATAGAGGCGAAAAACTGTTTTTT. This translates into CASSLRGHRGEKLFF.

The rearrangement joins TRBV19 to TRBJ1-5; perhaps TRBD1 as D (5 bases). Trimming removed 3 bases from V and 7 bases from J, with 13 bases in between. Germline CDR1 LNHDA, CDR2 SQIVND (reference sequence). The CDR3 extends over 14 amino acids. As DNA, the CDR3 is TGTGCCAGTAGTATGTGGCAGGGAGGCCAGCCCCAGCATTTT. It codes for CASSMWQGGQPQHF.

With regard to this clone: At one of its ends the junction is not consistent with the germline gene, which may arise from a read error. The chain carries TRBV6-5 and TRBJ1-5; 8 bases match TRBD1. There are 12 residues in the CDR3. CDR1 is MNHEY and CDR2 is SVGAGI in the germline V gene. CDR3 sequence: CDPGGANQPQHF. As DNA, the CDR3 is TGCGACCCAGGGGGCGCGAATCAGCCCCAGCATTTT.

Remarks on this clone: The identical CDR3 is also encoded by other nucleotide sequences in the sample. The chain carries TRBV11-2 and TRBJ1-5, with D maybe TRBD1 (5 bases). Germline CDR1 SGHAT, CDR2 FQNNGV. V lost 3 bases and J lost 3, with 12 bases in between. The CDR3 runs to 15 residues. CDR3 sequence reads: CASSLGQGSNQPQHF. The CDR3 nucleotides read TGTGCCAGCAGCTTGGGGCAAGGCTCCAATCAGCCCCAGCATTTT.

This clone was detected once. The rearrangement links TRBV7-2 to TRBJ2-6; D is unclear. The V gene lost 5 bases and the J gene lost 0 bases, with 8 bases spanning the gap. CDR1 and CDR2 from the germline V gene are SGHTA and FQGNSA. The CDR3 is 15 amino acids. The CDR3 spells CASSTSSSGANVLTF. DNA for the CDR3: TGTGCCAGCAGCACATCCAGCTCTGGGGCCAACGTCCTGACTTTC.

The gene calls are TRBV5-5 and TRBJ1-5; D gene ambiguous. Germline CDR1 SGHKS, CDR2 YYEKEE (reference sequence). Deletions cut 2 bases from V and 0 bases from J, with 6 bases between. The CDR3 runs to 14 residues. CDR3: CASSFGYSNQPQHF. The CDR3 DNA follows: TGTGCCAGCAGCTTTGGTTATAGCAATCAGCCCCAGCATTTT.

The chain recombines TRBV18 with TRBJ1-2; 7 bases are a match to TRBD1. This CDR3 spans 15 amino acids. The germline V gene encodes CDR1 KGHSH and CDR2 LQKENI. V shed 3 bases and J 5 bases; nucleotides not matched to a gene: 9. The CDR3 protein is CASSPLGQEGYGYTF. For the CDR3, the DNA is TGTGCCAGCTCACCGCTAGGACAGGAGGGGTATGGCTACACCTTC.

The CDR3 reads CSVARLDAYGYTF. Written as DNA, the CDR3 is TGCAGCGTTGCCCGACTGGACGCTTATGGCTACACCTTC. The chain combines TRBV29-1 with TRBJ1-2; D is uncertain. This CDR3 spans 13 amino acids. The germline V and J ends were trimmed by 4 bases and 5 bases, with 14 bases remaining between them. Germline values: CDR1 SQVTM, CDR2 ANQGSEA.

The rearrangement joins TRBV30 to TRBJ1-2; no reliable D call. Trimming pared 1 base from V and 8 bases from J, leaving 11 bases between. CDR1 is GTSNPN, CDR2 SVGIG, per germline (reference sequence). CDR3 size: 12 residues. CDR3 loop: CAWSEFGGGYTF. The CDR3 bases are TGTGCCTGGAGTGAATTCGGTGGCGGCTACACCTTC.

This clone appeared a single time. This sequence joins TRBV12-3 or TRBV12-4 and TRBJ1-1; 7 bases are shared with TRBD1. The CDR3 sequence is 13 residues long. V gave up 6 bases and J gave up 5 bases; unmatched junction bases: 6. In nucleotides, the CDR3 is TGTGCCAGCAGCCAGGGACAGTCGACTGAAGCTTTCTTT. Translated: CASSQGQSTEAFF.

This clone was counted once. The chain uses TRBV30 and TRBJ2-2, with TRBD2 as a possible D gene (5 bases). V lost 4 bases and J 6 bases, leaving 12 bases between the germline ends. This CDR3 is 13 amino acids long. The V gene's germline CDR1 is GTSNPN and CDR2 SVGIG (reference sequence). For the CDR3, the DNA is TGTGCCTGGACTTCGGGGTTGTCCGGGGAGCTGTTTTTT. This translates into CAWTSGLSGELFF.